This T cell receptor beta chain appears in the sequencing data of a study of T cell changes during pregnancy in multiple sclerosis. Looked up from germline, CDR1 is SGHRS and CDR2 is YFSETQ. Trimming took 1 base from V and 0 from J, leaving 10 bases between them. CDR3 length: 16 amino acids. The data were produced by immunoSEQ multiplex PCR, yet TCRdb's version contains in-frame clones alone and is incomplete. The sample lists about 38,000 clones; more than 85% were seen once. This sample comprised CD8+ T cells from peripheral blood mononuclear cells, obtained after pregnancy. The V call is TRBV5-1, the J call TRBJ1-4; weak D call: TRBD1 (6 bases). The receptor comes from a female donor with multiple sclerosis, enrolled in a pregnancy study. The CDR3 DNA follows: TGCGCCAGCAGCTTGCTGGGGGCCGCAACTAATGAAAAACTGTTTTTT. Its protein product is CASSLLGAATNEKLFF.